These 21 T cell receptor beta chains originate from one sample sequenced in a study of beta chain features in type 1 diabetes (dated by TCRdb to the late 2010s). The library was made by the immunoSEQ multiplex PCR assay. The High Capacity cDNA Reverse Transcription Kit was used to reverse transcribe all of the isolated RNA, meaning that expressed TCRB transcripts were what got sequenced. TCRdb took this table from immuneACCESS and kept in-frame rearrangements with V and J called. Such tables lack part of the clones; where checked against another copy, unresolved V genes explain under half of the gap, and the rest is unexplained. The sample contains 400,000 to 500,000 clones, about 15% of them found a single time. The top ten clones comprise 0.03% to 0.04% of the sample. The sequenced sample consisted of naive CD4+ T cells from blood. The cell subset or site tag for this specimen amounts to: true naive CD4+ T cells. The receptors come from a man aged 25 to 40 in good health.

The sample holds a few counts of this clone. This chain joins TRBV2 and TRBJ2-3, with D maybe TRBD2 (6 bases). Germline V gene sequence: CDR1 SNHLY, CDR2 FYNNEI. The V and J ends lost 9 bases and 2 bases respectively, with 15 bases between them. This CDR3 spans 14 amino acids. The CDR3 region is CARGGGIDTDTQYF. The CDR3, as DNA: TGTGCCAGGGGAGGCGGTATCGACACAGATACGCAGTATTTT.

The J gene is TRBJ2-1, the V gene TRBV19, with TRBD2 matching 8 bases. CDR1 and CDR2 (germline): LNHDA, SQIVND (reference sequence). This CDR3 is built from 18 residues. V was pared by 4 bases and J by 4 bases, with 15 bases of the junction left unmatched. CDR3: CASSTKKGPAGEYNEQFF. CDR3 coding DNA: TGTGCCAGTAGTACGAAGAAGGGTCCAGCGGGAGAGTACAATGAGCAGTTCTTC.

The table lists this clone with a few counts. This chain joins TRBV4-1 and TRBJ1-2; 7 bases align to TRBD1. V was clipped by 4 bases and J by 4 bases; unmatched bases: 3. The CDR3 consists of 13 residues. Germline assignment: CDR1 MGHRA and CDR2 YSYEKL. The CDR3 DNA sequence: TGCGCCAGCAGCCCTGGGACAGCCTATGGCTACACCTTC. This gives the protein CASSPGTAYGYTF.

The sample holds a few counts of this clone. J is TRBJ2-5 and V is TRBV7-3; D might be TRBD1 (6 bases). The V and J ends lost 5 bases and 2 bases respectively, with 9 bases between them. The CDR3 totals 13 residues. Germline V gives CDR1 SGHTA, CDR2 FQGTGA. CDR3: CASSQTGQETQYF. The CDR3 DNA is TGTGCCAGCAGCCAGACAGGACAAGAGACCCAGTACTTC.

V and J are TRBV7-9 and TRBJ1-1; D remains ambiguous. Trimming stripped 0 bases from V and 7 bases from J, with 9 bases between. Germline V gene data show CDR1 as SEHNR and CDR2 as FQNEAQ (reference sequence). The CDR3 consists of 13 residues. The CDR3 reads CASSLAEAREAFF. DNA for the CDR3: TGTGCCAGCAGCTTAGCAGAGGCCCGTGAAGCTTTCTTT.

The V call is TRBV7-9, the J call TRBJ2-1; 10 positions match TRBD2. CDR3 length equals 16 residues. The V gene's germline CDR1 is SEHNR and CDR2 FQNEAQ (reference sequence). With 5 bases clipped from V and 7 bases from J, the junction kept 11 bases outside the gene matches. The CDR3 nucleotides are TGTGCCAGCAGCGCGGCTAGCGGGAGCTCATTGAATGAGCAGTTCTTC. It codes for CASSAASGSSLNEQFF.

The chain has TRBV29-1 and TRBJ1-1; D not certain. The germline V gene has CDR1 SQVTM and CDR2 ANQGSEA. The CDR3 totals 14 residues. Deletions cut 6 bases from V and 1 base from J, with 15 bases between. DNA of the CDR3: TGCAGCGTCAACCTAGGGTCCGGGAACACTGAAGCTTTCTTT. It specifies CSVNLGSGNTEAFF.

V usage is TRBV7-9 and J usage is TRBJ2-5; the match to TRBD1 covers 7 bases. V was pared by 5 bases and J by 3 bases, with 6 bases of the junction left unmatched. Germline V gene lookup returns CDR1 SEHNR and CDR2 FQNEAQ (reference sequence). The CDR3 sequence is 14 residues long. Here the CDR3 reads CASSPGQQKETQYF. DNA of the CDR3: TGTGCCAGCAGCCCGGGACAGCAGAAAGAGACCCAGTACTTC.

This rearrangement joins TRBV11-2 to TRBJ2-2, with D possibly being TRBD2 (5 bases). The CDR3 extends over 14 amino acids. The V and J ends lost 3 bases and 2 bases respectively, with 7 bases between them. Per germline, CDR1 SGHAT and CDR2 FQNNGV. For the CDR3, the DNA is TGTGCCAGCAGCTTGGCGGGCAACACCGGGGAGCTGTTTTTT. It is translated as CASSLAGNTGELFF.

This clone appeared a few times. The DNA of the CDR3 is TGCGCCAGCAGCCAAGCGGGGTCACGGACTAACCTTAGGAAGTTCACCGGGGAGCTGTTTTTT. Amino acid sequence: CASSQAGSRTNLRKFTGELFF. The chain links TRBV4-1 to TRBJ2-2, with D perhaps TRBD2 (6 bases). The CDR3 runs 21 residues. Per germline, CDR1 MGHRA and CDR2 YSYEKL. V shed 1 base and J shed 4 bases, with 28 bases lying between them.

This clone was seen a handful of times. The rearrangement uses TRBV19 and TRBJ1-2; D is unresolved. The CDR3 has 14 residues. Germline V gene data show CDR1 as LNHDA and CDR2 as SQIVND (reference sequence). V was shortened by 7 bases and J by 1 base, with 13 bases between the two germline ends. CDR3 sequence reads: CASTPGGGNYGYTF. The CDR3 region has the DNA TGTGCCAGTACCCCGGGAGGAGGTAACTATGGCTACACCTTC. Together with reference TRBV19 and TRBJ1-2, the CDR3 gives the full variable domain: DGGITQSPKYLFRKEGQNVTLSCEQNLNHDAMYWYRQDPGQGLRLIYYSQIVNDFQKGDIAEGYSVSREKKESFPLTVTSAQKNPTAFYLCASTPGGGNYGYTFGSGTRLTVV.

Points on this clone: The junction does not match germline at one end; this may be a read error. This chain links TRBV18 with TRBJ2-1; tentative D call: TRBD2 (6 bases). This CDR3 spans 14 amino acids. CDR1 and CDR2 from the germline V gene are KGHSH and LQKENI. The CDR3 sequence is CASSQGLSHNEQFF. For the CDR3, the DNA is TGTGCCAGCTCACAGGGACTCTCCCACAATGAGCAGTTCTTC. Full variable domain (missing parts from reference TRBV18 and TRBJ2-1): NAGVMQNPRHLVRRRGQEARLRCSPMKGHSHVYWYRQLPEEGLKFMVYLQKENIIDESGMPKERFSAEFPKEGPSILRIQQVVRGDSAAYFCASSQGLSHNEQFFGPGTRLTVL.

In its sample, this clone was seen once. The chain has TRBV27 and TRBJ2-1, with TRBD2 as a possible D gene (6 bases). Trimming took 8 bases from V and 5 from J, leaving 16 bases between them. Germline loops: CDR1 MNHEY, CDR2 SMNVEV (reference sequence). The CDR3 sequence is 14 residues long. The CDR3 region has the DNA TGTGCCAGCCGGGACTCCTCCCTCGACAATGAGCAGTTCTTC. This codes for CASRDSSLDNEQFF.

The sample holds a few counts of this clone. The rearrangement uses TRBV14 and TRBJ1-1; the D is unclear. This CDR3 spans 14 amino acids. The ends were cut back, 3 bases at V and 3 bases at J, with 11 bases in the middle. Germline CDR1 is SGHDN and CDR2 is FVKESK. In DNA form, the CDR3 reads TGTGCCAGCAGCCAGAGACTTTGGGACACTGAAGCTTTCTTT. Amino acids: CASSQRLWDTEAFF. The full variable domain, rest sourced from reference TRBV14 and TRBJ1-1, is EAGVTQFPSHSVIEKGQTVTLRCDPISGHDNLYWYRRVMGKEIKFLLHFVKESKQDESGMPNNRFLAERTGGTYSTLKVQPAELEDSGVYFCASSQRLWDTEAFFGQGTRLTVV.

J is TRBJ2-7 and V is TRBV7-2, with a tentative D call TRBD2 (7 bases). The CDR3 is 13 amino acids. CDR1 and CDR2 (germline): SGHTA, FQGNSA. With 2 bases removed from V and 5 bases from J, the gap between germline ends came to 10 bases. CDR3 sequence (DNA): TGTGCCAGCAGCTTATCGGGGGGCCACGAGCAGTACTTC. Translation gives CASSLSGGHEQYF.

The rearrangement joins TRBV5-1 to TRBJ1-4, with D hard to call. The CDR3 sequence is 15 residues long. With 4 bases removed from V and 0 bases from J, the gap between germline ends came to 10 bases. Germline V gene sequence: CDR1 SGHRS, CDR2 YFSETQ. The CDR3 nucleotides are TGCGCCAGCAGCGTGGACGGATCAACTAATGAAAAACTGTTTTTT. This translates into CASSVDGSTNEKLFF.

A few counts support this clone. The chain links TRBV7-2 to TRBJ2-1; 10 nucleotides match TRBD2. The length of the CDR3 is 15 residues. V lost 5 bases and J lost 7; bases outside the gene matches: 8. Per the germline V gene, CDR1 is SGHTA and CDR2 is FQGNSA. The CDR3, as DNA: TGTGCCAGCAGCCGCCTAGCGGGAGCCGCTAATGAGCAGTTCTTC. Translating gives CASSRLAGAANEQFF.

The table lists this clone with many counts. The V gene is TRBV7-9, the J gene TRBJ2-5; 7 nucleotides line up with TRBD1. The CDR3 loop spans 14 amino acids. CDR1 is SEHNR and CDR2 is FQNEAQ in the germline V gene (reference sequence). The J segment lost 4 bases and the V segment lost 5 bases, leaving 7 bases of the junction unmatched. The CDR3 DNA sequence: TGTGCCAGCAGCCCAATCAGGGGGTCAGAGACCCAGTACTTC. This translates into CASSPIRGSETQYF. The entire variable domain, with the rest obtained from reference TRBV7-9 and TRBJ2-5, is as follows: DTGVSQNPRHKITKRGQNVTFRCDPISEHNRLYWYRQTLGQGPEFLTYFQNEAQLEKSRLLSDRFSAERPKGSFSTLEIQRTEQGDSAMYLCASSPIRGSETQYFGPGTRLLVL.

The chain couples TRBV19 to TRBJ2-5; D uncertain. The CDR3 length is 15 residues. CDR1 and CDR2 (germline): LNHDA, SQIVND (reference sequence). V lost 1 base and J lost 4, with 13 bases in between. The CDR3 bases are TGTGCCAGTAGTATAGGACTCTTGGTAAGAGAGACCCAGTACTTC. Encoded protein: CASSIGLLVRETQYF.

This clone was seen a handful of times. The genes are TRBV7-9 and TRBJ1-4, with D hard to call. There are 14 residues in the CDR3. Looked up from germline, CDR1 is SEHNR and CDR2 is FQNEAQ (reference sequence). The ends were cut back, 1 base at V and 8 bases at J, with 11 bases in the middle. CDR3 coding DNA: TGTGCCAGCAGCTTAGTAGGGCTGGGGGAAAAACTGTTTTTT. Amino acid sequence: CASSLVGLGEKLFF.

This clone was picked up a small number of times. V gene TRBV18 combines with J gene TRBJ1-1; D unclear. The V and J ends lost 2 bases and 1 base respectively, with 8 bases between them. Germline V gives CDR1 KGHSH, CDR2 LQKENI. This CDR3 is built from 14 residues. CDR3 coding DNA: TGTGCCAGCTCACCATCAGTAAGGAACACTGAAGCTTTCTTT. It yields the protein CASSPSVRNTEAFF.